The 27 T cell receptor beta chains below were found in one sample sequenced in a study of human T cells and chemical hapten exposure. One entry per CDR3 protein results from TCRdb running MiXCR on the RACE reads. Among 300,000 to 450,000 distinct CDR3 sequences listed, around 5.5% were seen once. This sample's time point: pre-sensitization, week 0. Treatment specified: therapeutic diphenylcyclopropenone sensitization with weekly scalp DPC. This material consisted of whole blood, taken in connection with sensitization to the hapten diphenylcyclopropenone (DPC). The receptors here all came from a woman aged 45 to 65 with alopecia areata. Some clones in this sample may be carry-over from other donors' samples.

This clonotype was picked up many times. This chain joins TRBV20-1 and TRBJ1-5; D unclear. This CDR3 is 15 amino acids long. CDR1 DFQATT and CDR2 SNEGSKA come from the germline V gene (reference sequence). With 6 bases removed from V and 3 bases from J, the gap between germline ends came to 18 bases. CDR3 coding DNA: TGCAGTGCCTCAGGAGGTAATGAGATCAATCAGCCCCAGCATTTT. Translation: CSASGGNEINQPQHF.

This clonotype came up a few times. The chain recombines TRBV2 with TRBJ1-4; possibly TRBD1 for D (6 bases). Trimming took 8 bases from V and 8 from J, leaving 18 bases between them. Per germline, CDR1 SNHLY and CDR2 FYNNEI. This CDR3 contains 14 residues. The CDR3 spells CASLETGGMEKLFF. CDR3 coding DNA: TGTGCCAGCTTAGAAACGGGGGGCATGGAAAAACTGTTTTTT.

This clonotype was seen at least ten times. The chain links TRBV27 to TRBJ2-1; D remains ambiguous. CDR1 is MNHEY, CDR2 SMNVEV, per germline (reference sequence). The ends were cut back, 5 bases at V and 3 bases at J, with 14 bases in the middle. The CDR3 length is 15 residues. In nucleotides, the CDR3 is TGTGCCAGCAGTCCGGCCTCGACAAACTACAATGAGCAGTTCTTC. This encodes CASSPASTNYNEQFF.

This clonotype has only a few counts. CDR3 coding DNA: TGTGCCAGCAGTGCTCGGACAGGGGGCGCGGATGGCTACACCTTC. Translating it yields CASSARTGGADGYTF. The chain has TRBV6-1 and TRBJ1-2, with 11 bases matching TRBD1. With V trimmed by 4 bases and J by 6 bases, 7 bases remained unmatched. The CDR3 extends over 15 amino acids. Germline V CDR1 and CDR2: MNHNS, SASEGT.

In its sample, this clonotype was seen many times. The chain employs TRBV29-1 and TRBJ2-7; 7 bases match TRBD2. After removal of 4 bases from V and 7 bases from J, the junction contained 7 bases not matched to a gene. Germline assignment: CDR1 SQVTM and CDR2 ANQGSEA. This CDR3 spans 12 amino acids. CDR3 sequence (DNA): TGCAGCGTTGCCAGCGGGGTGAGGGAGCAGTACTTC. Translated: CSVASGVREQYF.

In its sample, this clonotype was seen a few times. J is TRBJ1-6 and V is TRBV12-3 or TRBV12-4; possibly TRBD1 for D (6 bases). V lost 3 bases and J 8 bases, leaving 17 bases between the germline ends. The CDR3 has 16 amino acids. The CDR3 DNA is TGTGCCAGCAGTTTCCTCAAGGACAGAGGAGATTCACCCCTCCACTTT. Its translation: CASSFLKDRGDSPLHF.

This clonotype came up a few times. This CDR3 is CAWSRGGTEAFF. The CDR3 region has the DNA TGTGCCTGGAGTCGCGGGGGGACTGAAGCTTTCTTT. The V call is TRBV30, the J call TRBJ1-1; possible D gene TRBD1, 5 bases. Germline V gene lookup returns CDR1 GTSNPN and CDR2 SVGIG (reference sequence). This CDR3 comprises 12 residues. The ends were cut back, 2 bases at V and 5 bases at J, with 9 bases in the middle.

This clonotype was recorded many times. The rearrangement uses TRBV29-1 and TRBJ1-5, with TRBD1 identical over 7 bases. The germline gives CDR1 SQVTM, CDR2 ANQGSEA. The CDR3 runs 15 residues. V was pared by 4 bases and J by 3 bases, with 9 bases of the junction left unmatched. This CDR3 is CSVADGTALNQPQHF. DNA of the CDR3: TGCAGCGTTGCGGATGGGACAGCCCTCAATCAGCCCCAGCATTTT. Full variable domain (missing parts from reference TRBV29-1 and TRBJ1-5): SAVISQKPSRDICQRGTSLTIQCQVDSQVTMMFWYRQQPGQSLTLIATANQGSEATYESGFVIDKFPISRPNLTFSTLTVSNMSPEDSSIYLCSVADGTALNQPQHFGDGTRLSIL.

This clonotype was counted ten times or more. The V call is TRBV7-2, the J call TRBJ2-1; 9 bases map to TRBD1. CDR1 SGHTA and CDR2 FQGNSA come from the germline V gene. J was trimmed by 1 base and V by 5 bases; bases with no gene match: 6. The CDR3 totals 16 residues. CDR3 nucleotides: TGTGCCAGCAGCCCCGGGACAGGGACTTCCTACAATGAGCAGTTCTTC. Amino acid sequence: CASSPGTGTSYNEQFF.

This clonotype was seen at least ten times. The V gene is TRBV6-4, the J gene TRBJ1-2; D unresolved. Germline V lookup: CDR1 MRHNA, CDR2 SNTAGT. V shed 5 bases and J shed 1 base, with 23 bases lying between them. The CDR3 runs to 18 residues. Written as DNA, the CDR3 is TGTGCCAGCAGTTCCTCTCGCACGGCCCCGGGCCTTAACTATGGCTACACCTTC. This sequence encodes CASSSSRTAPGLNYGYTF.

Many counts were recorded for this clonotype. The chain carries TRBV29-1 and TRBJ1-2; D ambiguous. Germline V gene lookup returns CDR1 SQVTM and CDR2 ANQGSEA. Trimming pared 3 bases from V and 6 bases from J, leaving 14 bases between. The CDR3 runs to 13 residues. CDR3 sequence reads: CSVETPLYDGYTF. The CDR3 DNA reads TGCAGCGTTGAGACACCTCTTTACGATGGCTACACCTTC.

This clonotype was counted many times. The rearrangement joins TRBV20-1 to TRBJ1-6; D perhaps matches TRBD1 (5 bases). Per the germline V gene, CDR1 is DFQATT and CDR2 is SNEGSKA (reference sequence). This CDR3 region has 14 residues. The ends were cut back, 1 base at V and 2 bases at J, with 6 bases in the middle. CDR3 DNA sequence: TGCAGTGCTAGAGGGGACCCCTATAATTCACCCCTCCACTTT. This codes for CSARGDPYNSPLHF.

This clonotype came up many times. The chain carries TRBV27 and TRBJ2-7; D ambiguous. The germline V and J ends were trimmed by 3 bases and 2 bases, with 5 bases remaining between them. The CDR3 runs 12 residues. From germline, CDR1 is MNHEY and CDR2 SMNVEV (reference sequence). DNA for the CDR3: TGTGCCAGCAGTTTCCTCGCCTACGAGCAGTACTTC. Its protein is CASSFLAYEQYF.

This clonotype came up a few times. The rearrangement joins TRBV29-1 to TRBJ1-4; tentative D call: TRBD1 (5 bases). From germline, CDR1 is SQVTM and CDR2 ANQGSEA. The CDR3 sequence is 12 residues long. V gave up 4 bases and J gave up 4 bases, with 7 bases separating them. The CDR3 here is CSVARVNEKLFF. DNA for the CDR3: TGCAGCGTTGCCAGGGTTAATGAAAAACTGTTTTTT.

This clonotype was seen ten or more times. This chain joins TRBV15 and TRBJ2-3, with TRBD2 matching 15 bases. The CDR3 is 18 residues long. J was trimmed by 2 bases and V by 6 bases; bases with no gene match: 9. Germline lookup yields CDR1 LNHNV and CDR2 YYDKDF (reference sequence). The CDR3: CATRGTGTSGRFTDTQYF. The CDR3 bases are TGTGCCACCAGAGGTACCGGGACTAGCGGGAGGTTCACAGATACGCAGTATTTT.

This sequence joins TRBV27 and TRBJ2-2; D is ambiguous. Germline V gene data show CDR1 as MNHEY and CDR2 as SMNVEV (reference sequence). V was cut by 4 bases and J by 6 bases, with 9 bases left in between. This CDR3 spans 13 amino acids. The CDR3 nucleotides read TGTGCCAGCAGTTCCCTCATAGCCGGGGAGCTGTTTTTT. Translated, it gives CASSSLIAGELFF.

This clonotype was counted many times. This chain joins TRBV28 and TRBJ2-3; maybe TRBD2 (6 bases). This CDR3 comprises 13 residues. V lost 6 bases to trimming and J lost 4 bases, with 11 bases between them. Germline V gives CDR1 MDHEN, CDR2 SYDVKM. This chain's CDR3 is CASREGYSDTQYF. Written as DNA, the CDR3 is TGTGCCAGCAGGGAGGGCTATTCAGATACGCAGTATTTT.

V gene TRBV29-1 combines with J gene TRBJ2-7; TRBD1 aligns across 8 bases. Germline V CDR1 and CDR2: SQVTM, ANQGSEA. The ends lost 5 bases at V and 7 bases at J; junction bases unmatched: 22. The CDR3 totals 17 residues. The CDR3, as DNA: TGCAGCGTTCAATCTCCCCTCGACAGGGGAGGAGGATGGGAGCAGTACTTC. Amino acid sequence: CSVQSPLDRGGGWEQYF.

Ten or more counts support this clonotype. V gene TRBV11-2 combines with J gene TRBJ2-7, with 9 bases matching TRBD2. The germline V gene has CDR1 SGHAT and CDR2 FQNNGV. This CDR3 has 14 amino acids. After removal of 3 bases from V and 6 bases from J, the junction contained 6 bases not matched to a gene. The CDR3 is CASSFASGIPEQYF. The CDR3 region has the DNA TGTGCCAGCAGCTTTGCTAGCGGGATCCCCGAGCAGTACTTC.

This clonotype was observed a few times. CDR3 nucleotide sequence: TGTGCCAGCACCGCCGTGACTTTACTTTACAATGAGCAGTTCTTC. Its protein is CASTAVTLLYNEQFF. The V call is TRBV5-6, the J call TRBJ2-1; D ambiguous. Germline values: CDR1 SGHDT, CDR2 YYEEEE. The CDR3 loop spans 15 amino acids. Trimming pared 6 bases from V and 4 bases from J, leaving 17 bases between.

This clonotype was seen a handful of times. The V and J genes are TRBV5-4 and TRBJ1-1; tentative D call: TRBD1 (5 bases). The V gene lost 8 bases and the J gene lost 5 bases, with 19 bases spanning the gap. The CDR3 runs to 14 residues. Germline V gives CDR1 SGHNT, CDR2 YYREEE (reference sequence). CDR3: CASRTRVVGTEAFF. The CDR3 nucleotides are TGTGCCAGTAGAACCAGGGTCGTCGGGACTGAAGCTTTCTTT.

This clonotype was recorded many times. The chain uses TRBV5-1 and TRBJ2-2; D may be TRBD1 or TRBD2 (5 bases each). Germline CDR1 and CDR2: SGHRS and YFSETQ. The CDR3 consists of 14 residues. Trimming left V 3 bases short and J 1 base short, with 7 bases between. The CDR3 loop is CASSWDVNTGELFF. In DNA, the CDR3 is TGCGCCAGCAGCTGGGACGTGAACACCGGGGAGCTGTTTTTT.

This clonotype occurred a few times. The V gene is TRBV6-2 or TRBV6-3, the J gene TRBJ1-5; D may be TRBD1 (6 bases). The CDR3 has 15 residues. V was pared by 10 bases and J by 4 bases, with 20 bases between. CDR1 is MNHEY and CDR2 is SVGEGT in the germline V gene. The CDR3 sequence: CATADAGHSNQPQHF. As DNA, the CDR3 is TGTGCCACCGCTGATGCGGGACATTCAAATCAGCCCCAGCATTTT.

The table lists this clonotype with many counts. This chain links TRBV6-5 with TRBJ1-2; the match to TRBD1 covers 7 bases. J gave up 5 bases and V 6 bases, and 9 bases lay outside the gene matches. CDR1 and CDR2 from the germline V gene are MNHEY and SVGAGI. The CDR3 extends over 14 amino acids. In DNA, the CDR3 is TGTGCCAGCAGCTCTGGACAGGTTCATTATGGCTACACCTTC. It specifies CASSSGQVHYGYTF.

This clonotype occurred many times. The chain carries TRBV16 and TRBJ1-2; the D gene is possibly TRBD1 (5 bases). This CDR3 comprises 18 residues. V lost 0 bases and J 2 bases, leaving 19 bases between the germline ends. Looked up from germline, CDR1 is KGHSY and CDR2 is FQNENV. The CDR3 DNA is TGTGCCAGCAGCCAATCAGTCGGCAGGGTTGCTACGAACTATGGCTACACCTTC. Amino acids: CASSQSVGRVATNYGYTF.

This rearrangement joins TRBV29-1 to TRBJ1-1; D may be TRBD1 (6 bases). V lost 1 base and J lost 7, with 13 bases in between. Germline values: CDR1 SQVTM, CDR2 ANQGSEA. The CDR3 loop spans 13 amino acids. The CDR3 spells CSVEVGRGSEAFF. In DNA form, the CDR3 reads TGCAGCGTTGAAGTCGGCAGGGGTAGTGAAGCTTTCTTT.

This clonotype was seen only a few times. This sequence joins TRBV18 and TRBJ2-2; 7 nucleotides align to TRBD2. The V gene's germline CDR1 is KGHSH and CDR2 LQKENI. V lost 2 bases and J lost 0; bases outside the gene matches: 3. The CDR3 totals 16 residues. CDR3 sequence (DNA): TGTGCCAGCTCACCATGGCTAGCGGCGAACACCGGGGAGCTGTTTTTT. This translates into CASSPWLAANTGELFF.